The sample holds many counts of the clone carrying this T cell receptor beta chain. This specimen belongs to a study of human T cells and chemical hapten exposure. TCRdb re-called the RACE reads with MiXCR, one entry per CDR3 protein. Of 300,000 to 400,000 distinct CDR3 sequences in the sample, under 9% were seen once. Trimming stripped 3 bases from V and 0 bases from J, with 14 bases between. Per the germline V gene, CDR1 is KGHSH and CDR2 is LQKENI. This CDR3 has 16 residues. Documented time point: patch test 1, 2 weeks after DPC sensitization. Regarding treatment: therapeutic diphenylcyclopropenone sensitization with weekly scalp DPC.

The sample here was whole blood, taken in connection with sensitization to the hapten diphenylcyclopropenone (DPC). The receptor comes from a young woman with alopecia areata. Some clones in this sample may be carry-over from other donors' samples. This rearrangement joins TRBV18 to TRBJ1-1, with D perhaps TRBD1 (5 bases). The CDR3 region has the DNA TGTGCCAGCTCACCTTCGACGGGACGGGTGAACACTGAAGCTTTCTTT. The encoded protein is CASSPSTGRVNTEAFF.